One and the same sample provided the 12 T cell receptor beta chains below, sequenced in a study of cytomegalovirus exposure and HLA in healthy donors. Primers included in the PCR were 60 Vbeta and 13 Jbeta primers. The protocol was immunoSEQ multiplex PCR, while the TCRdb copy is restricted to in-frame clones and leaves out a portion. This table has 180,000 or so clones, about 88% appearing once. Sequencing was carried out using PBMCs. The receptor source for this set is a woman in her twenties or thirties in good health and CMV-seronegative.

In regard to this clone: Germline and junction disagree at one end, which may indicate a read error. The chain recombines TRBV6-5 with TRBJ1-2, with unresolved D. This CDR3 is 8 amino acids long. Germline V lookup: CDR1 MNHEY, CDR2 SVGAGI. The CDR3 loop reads CASTGEYF. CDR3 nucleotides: TGTGCCAGCACCGGAGAGTACTTC.

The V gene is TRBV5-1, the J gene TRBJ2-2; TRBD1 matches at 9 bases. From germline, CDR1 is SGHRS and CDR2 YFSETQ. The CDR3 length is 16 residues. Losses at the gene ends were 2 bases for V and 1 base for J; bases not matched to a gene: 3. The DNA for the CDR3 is TGCGCCAGCAGCTTCCTGACAGGGGGGAACACCGGGGAGCTGTTTTTT. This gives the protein CASSFLTGGNTGELFF.

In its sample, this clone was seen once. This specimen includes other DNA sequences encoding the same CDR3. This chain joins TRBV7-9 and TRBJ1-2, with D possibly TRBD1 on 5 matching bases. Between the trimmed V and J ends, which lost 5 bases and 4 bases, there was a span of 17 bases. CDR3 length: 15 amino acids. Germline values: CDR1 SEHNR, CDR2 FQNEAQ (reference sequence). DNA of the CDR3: TGTGCCAGCAGCATGGGGCAGACTTACCTCTATGGCTACACCTTC. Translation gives CASSMGQTYLYGYTF.

The CDR3 spells CASSGTPTNQPQHF. CDR3 sequence (DNA): TGTGCCAGCAGTGGGACACCGACAAATCAGCCCCAGCATTTT. The J gene is TRBJ1-5, the V gene TRBV6-1, with D perhaps TRBD1 (5 bases). CDR1 is MNHNS and CDR2 is SASEGT in the germline V gene. This CDR3 contains 14 residues. V was shortened by 4 bases and J by 4 bases, with 11 bases between the two germline ends.

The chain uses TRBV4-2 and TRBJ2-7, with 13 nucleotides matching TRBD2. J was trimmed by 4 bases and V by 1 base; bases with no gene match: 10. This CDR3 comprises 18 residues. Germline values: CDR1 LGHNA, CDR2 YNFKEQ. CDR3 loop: CASSQGTSGGPGRYEQYF. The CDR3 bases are TGTGCCAGCAGCCAAGGGACTAGCGGGGGACCGGGCCGGTACGAGCAGTACTTC.

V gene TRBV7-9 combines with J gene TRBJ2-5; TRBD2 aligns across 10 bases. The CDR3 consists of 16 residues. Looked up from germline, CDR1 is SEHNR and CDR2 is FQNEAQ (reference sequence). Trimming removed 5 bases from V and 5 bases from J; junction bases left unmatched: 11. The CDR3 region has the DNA TGTGCCAGCAGCCCGGGACTAGCGCAGCCCGTGGAGACCCAGTACTTC. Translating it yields CASSPGLAQPVETQYF.

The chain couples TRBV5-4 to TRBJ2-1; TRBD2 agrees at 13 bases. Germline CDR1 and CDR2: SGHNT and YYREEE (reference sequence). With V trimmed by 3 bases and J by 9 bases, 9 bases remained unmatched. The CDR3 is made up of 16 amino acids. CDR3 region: CASSSGLAGVSVEQFF. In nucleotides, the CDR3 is TGTGCCAGCAGCTCCGGACTAGCGGGAGTGAGTGTTGAGCAGTTCTTC.

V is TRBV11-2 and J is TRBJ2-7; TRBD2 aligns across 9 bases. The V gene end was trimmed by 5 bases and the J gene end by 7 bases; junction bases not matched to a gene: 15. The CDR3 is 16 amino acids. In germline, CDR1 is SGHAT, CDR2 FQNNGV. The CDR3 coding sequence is TGTGCCAGCAGCCTCGAGGGGGGTCTAGCGGGACGGGAGCAGTACTTC. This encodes CASSLEGGLAGREQYF.

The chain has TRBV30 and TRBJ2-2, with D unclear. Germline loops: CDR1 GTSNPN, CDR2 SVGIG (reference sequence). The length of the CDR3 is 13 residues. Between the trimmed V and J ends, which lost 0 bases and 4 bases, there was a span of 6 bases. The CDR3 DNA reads TGTGCCTGGAGTGTACAAGTCACCGGGGAGCTGTTTTTT. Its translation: CAWSVQVTGELFF.

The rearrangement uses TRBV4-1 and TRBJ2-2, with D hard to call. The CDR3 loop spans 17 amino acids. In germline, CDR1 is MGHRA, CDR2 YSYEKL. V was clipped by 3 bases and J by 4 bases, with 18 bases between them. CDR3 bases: TGCGCCAGCAGCCAGCTAAGACTTGATAGATCCACCGGGGAGCTGTTTTTT. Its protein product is CASSQLRLDRSTGELFF.

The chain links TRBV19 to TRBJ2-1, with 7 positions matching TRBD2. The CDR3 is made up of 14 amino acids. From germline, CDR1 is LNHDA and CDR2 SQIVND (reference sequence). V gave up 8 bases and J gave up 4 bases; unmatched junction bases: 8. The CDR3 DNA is TGTGCCAGTGGGACTACCCTCCTTTACAATGAGCAGTTCTTC. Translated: CASGTTLLYNEQFF.

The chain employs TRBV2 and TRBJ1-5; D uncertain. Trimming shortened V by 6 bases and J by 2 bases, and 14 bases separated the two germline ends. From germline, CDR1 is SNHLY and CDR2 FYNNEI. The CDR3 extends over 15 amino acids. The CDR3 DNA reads TGTGCCAGCAGCGGGAGGATCTCAGGCAATCAGCCCCAGCATTTT. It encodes CASSGRISGNQPQHF. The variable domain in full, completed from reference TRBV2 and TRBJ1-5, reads EPEVTQTPSHQVTQMGQEVILRCVPISNHLYFYWYRQILGQKVEFLVSFYNNEISEKSEIFDDQFSVERPDGSNFTLKIRSTKLEDSAMYFCASSGRISGNQPQHFGDGTRLSIL.